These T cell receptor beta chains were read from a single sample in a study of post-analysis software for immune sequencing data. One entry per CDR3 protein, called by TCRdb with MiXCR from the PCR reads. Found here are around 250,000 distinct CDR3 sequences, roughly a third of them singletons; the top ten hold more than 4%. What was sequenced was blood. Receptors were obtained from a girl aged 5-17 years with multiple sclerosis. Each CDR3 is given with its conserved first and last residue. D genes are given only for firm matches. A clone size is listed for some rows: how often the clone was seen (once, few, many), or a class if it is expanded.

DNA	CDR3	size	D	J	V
TGTGCCAGCAGCCAAGGACTAGCGGGGGCCTTGACGGCGCAGTATTTT	CASSQGLAGALTAQYF	.	TRBD2	TRBJ2-3	TRBV3-1
TGCGCCAGCGGAGCCCCGGATCCGGTGGGGCAAGAGACCCAGTACTTC	CASGAPDPVGQETQYF	.	.	TRBJ2-5	TRBV10-2
TGCGCCAGCAGCTTGGGACTAGCGGGAAGAGACGGGGAGCTGTTTTTT	CASSLGLAGRDGELFF	.	TRBD2	TRBJ2-2	TRBV5-1
TGTGCCAGCAGCCAACAAGGGCCAGGGGGGCAGTACTTC	CASSQQGPGGQYF	.	TRBD1	TRBJ2-7	TRBV2
TGCAGCGTTGAACTGGCGGGAGGGCTTCATTATGAGCAGTTCTTC	CSVELAGGLHYEQFF	few	TRBD2	TRBJ2-1	TRBV29-1
TGTGCCAGCTTTAGCGGGAGGGCCAATAATGAGCAGTTCTTC	CASFSGRANNEQFF	.	TRBD2	TRBJ2-1	TRBV28
TGTGCCAGCAGCTTAGGCTTCATGGAAGACCTTAGGACCGGGGACTATAATTCACCCCTCCACTTT	CASSLGFMEDLRTGDYNSPLHF	.	.	TRBJ1-6	TRBV13
TGTGCCAGCAGCTTAGATGAAGTCTTCTCCTACGAACAGTACTTC	CASSLDEVFSYEQYF	.	.	TRBJ2-5	TRBV11-2
TGTGCCAGCTCACCACGGCCGGGGGCAGATAATTCACCCCTCCACTTT	CASSPRPGADNSPLHF	.	.	TRBJ1-6	TRBV18
TGCAGTGCTAGAGATCCACTAGCGAACAATGAGCAGTTCTTC	CSARDPLANNEQFF	few	TRBD2	TRBJ2-1	TRBV20-1
TGTACCGGCAGTTTATATAGAACAGGGGGATCATATGGCTACACCTTC	CTGSLYRTGGSYGYTF	.	TRBD1	TRBJ1-2	TRBV27
TGTGCCACCAGCATTGGGGCAGCTACTAACTATGGCTACACCTTC	CATSIGAATNYGYTF	many	.	TRBJ1-2	TRBV15
TGCAGTGCTAGAGATCTCGGGAGGGCTGGGGCCAACGTCCTGACTTTC	CSARDLGRAGANVLTF	many	TRBD2	TRBJ2-6	TRBV20-1
TGTGCCAGCACCTCTAGCGGGGGCGGATCCTACGAGCAGTACTTC	CASTSSGGGSYEQYF	many	TRBD2	TRBJ2-7	TRBV28
TGCAGCGGGGTCCGACAGGGGCGAGCGGATGAGCAGTTCTTC	CSGVRQGRADEQFF	.	TRBD1	TRBJ2-1	TRBV29-1
TGTGCCAGCAGGGACAGGGGGCGAGGAGAGACCCAGTACTTC	CASRDRGRGETQYF	few	TRBD1	TRBJ2-5	TRBV6-1
TGCGCCAGCAGCCAGGGGAACGGGGCCTACGAGCAGTACTTC	CASSQGNGAYEQYF	.	.	TRBJ2-7	TRBV4-1
TGTGCCATCAGTGAGCCCGGGGCATGGTATGGCTACACCTTC	CAISEPGAWYGYTF	few	.	TRBJ1-2	TRBV10-3
TGTGCCAGCAGCTCCAGAGGACGGGATACTGAAGCTTTCTTT	CASSSRGRDTEAFF	many	.	TRBJ1-1	TRBV5-4
TGTGCCAGCAGGACTTACTACGAGCAGTACTTC	CASRTYYEQYF	.	.	TRBJ2-7	TRBV12-3/TRBV12-4
TGTGCCACCAGTCGGGGAGGGCTCAATGAGCAGTTCTTC	CATSRGGLNEQFF	many	TRBD2	TRBJ2-1	TRBV24-1
TGCGCCAGCAGCTTCGGAGGGGGCGAAAGTCAGCCCCAGCATTTT	CASSFGGGESQPQHF	many	TRBD1	TRBJ1-5	TRBV5-1
TGTGCCAGCACTGGCTGGGGCGGGGATCAGCCCCAGCATTTT	CASTGWGGDQPQHF	.	.	TRBJ1-5	TRBV6-2/TRBV6-3
TGTGCCAGCAGCGGAAGACTAGCGGGAGTGGGAGATACGCAGTATTTT	CASSGRLAGVGDTQYF	many	TRBD2	TRBJ2-3	TRBV7-2
TGCAGTTCGGGACAGCCCAACTATGGCTACACCTTC	CSSGQPNYGYTF	.	TRBD1	TRBJ1-2	TRBV20-1
TGTGCCAGCAGTTATGGACCTGTAGAGACCCAGTACTTC	CASSYGPVETQYF	once	.	TRBJ2-5	TRBV27
TGTGCCAGCAGTTACTATGGGAGGTCGGCGGCCCGGGGGACTGAAGCTTTCTTT	CASSYYGRSAARGTEAFF	few	.	TRBJ1-1	TRBV6-5
TGTGCCAGCAGCCGACTGGACGGACGCAAAAACATTCAGTACTTC	CASSRLDGRKNIQYF	.	.	TRBJ2-4	TRBV12-3/TRBV12-4
TGTGCCAGCAGCTTGGAAGGGAAAAGGGGCAATCAGCCCCAGCATTTT	CASSLEGKRGNQPQHF	many	.	TRBJ1-5	TRBV5-6
TGTGCCAGCAGCTTAGGCGGGACAGGACATGAAAAACTGTTTTTT	CASSLGGTGHEKLFF	many	TRBD1	TRBJ1-4	TRBV7-9
TGTGCCAGCAGCTTAGTGGTGGAAAATGAGCAGTTCTTC	CASSLVVENEQFF	many	.	TRBJ2-1	TRBV7-9
TGTGCCAGCAGCTCCGGGACGGTTAACTATGGCTACACCTTC	CASSSGTVNYGYTF	once	.	TRBJ1-2	TRBV5-6
TGCAGCGGAGAACAGGCGCAAGAGACCCAGTACTTC	CSGEQAQETQYF	few	.	TRBJ2-5	TRBV29-1
TGTGCCAGCAGCGAAGGTCCAGGCAGAGCATACAATGAGCAGTTCTTC	CASSEGPGRAYNEQFF	many	.	TRBJ2-1	TRBV4-2
TGTGCCAGCAGCGTAGAACCTAGCGGGATCACCTACGAGCAGTACTTC	CASSVEPSGITYEQYF	.	TRBD2	TRBJ2-7	TRBV9
TGTGCCAGCAGCCAGGACCCGGACGGGACCAATGAGCAGTTCTTC	CASSQDPDGTNEQFF	.	.	TRBJ2-1	TRBV3-1
TGCAGTGCTAGAGTTCATCGTCAGCCCCAGCATTTT	CSARVHRQPQHF	many	.	TRBJ1-5	TRBV20-1
TGCGCCAGCAGCCAGGACTCGGGACTAGTGGACTACGAGCAGTACTTC	CASSQDSGLVDYEQYF	.	TRBD2	TRBJ2-7	TRBV4-1
TGTGCCATCAGTAGACGGTCACTTCTTACATCGAACACTGAAGCTTTCTTT	CAISRRSLLTSNTEAFF	.	.	TRBJ1-1	TRBV10-3
TGTGCCAGCTCACCAGGACAGGGGAGCAATCAGCCCCAGCATTTT	CASSPGQGSNQPQHF	many	TRBD1	TRBJ1-5	TRBV18
TGTGCCACCAGTGATAGCGGGGGGAGCTCCTACAATGAGCAGTTCTTC	CATSDSGGSSYNEQFF	few	TRBD2	TRBJ2-1	TRBV24-1
TGTGCCAGCAGCCAAGGGGAGATTCTAGCCAAAAACATTCAGTACTTC	CASSQGEILAKNIQYF	many	.	TRBJ2-4	TRBV3-1
TGCGCCAGCAGCTTAGAAACTAGCGGGATTACGAATGAGCAGTTCTTC	CASSLETSGITNEQFF	many	TRBD2	TRBJ2-1	TRBV5-1
TGCAGCGTTGAAGATCGGGCAGTGAACACTGAAGCTTTCTTT	CSVEDRAVNTEAFF	few	.	TRBJ1-1	TRBV29-1
TGCGCCAGCAGCTTGGCACAGTCGCCTGAAGCTTTCTTT	CASSLAQSPEAFF	.	.	TRBJ1-1	TRBV5-1
TGCAGCGTGGGACTAGCGGGGGGACAAAGCTCCTACAATGAGCAGTTCTTC	CSVGLAGGQSSYNEQFF	once	TRBD2	TRBJ2-1	TRBV29-1
TGTGCCAGCAGCGACTCCGGGACAGGGAGCGTCGATGGCTACACCTTC	CASSDSGTGSVDGYTF	many	TRBD1	TRBJ1-2	TRBV7-2
TGTGCCAGCATGGATTCCCGCTCTGGGGCCAACGTCCTGACTTTC	CASMDSRSGANVLTF	many	.	TRBJ2-6	TRBV12-3/TRBV12-4
TGTGCCATCACTGGGCCCCCTGCGCGCGGCTACACCTTC	CAITGPPARGYTF	.	.	TRBJ1-2	TRBV10-3
TGTGCCAGCAGCCAAGATCCGGACACCTACAATGAGCAGTTCTTC	CASSQDPDTYNEQFF	many	.	TRBJ2-1	TRBV3-1
TGTGCCAGCAGCTTAGCTAGGGCTGGAGAGACCCAGTACTTC	CASSLARAGETQYF	many	.	TRBJ2-5	TRBV7-9